The rows below give T cell receptor beta chains drawn from one sample of a study of blood T cell repertoires in COVID-19. Some clones are missing from TCRdb's copy, which holds only in-frame ones; the method was immunoSEQ multiplex PCR. The sample holds around 40,000 clones; around nine tenths are singletons and the top ten take nearly 4%. The sample taken for sequencing was peripheral blood. The receptors here all came from a middle-aged man with COVID-19, enrolled during active disease. The CDR3 runs from the conserved cysteine through the conserved F or W. The D gene is left open where the match is weak. Only part of the rows carry a size: once, few, many, or a class if the clone is expanded.

TRBJ2-7 | TRBV11-1 | TRBD1 | - | TGTGCCAGCAGCTCGTCGGACAGGGTCGGCTACGAGCAGTACTTC | CASSSSDRVGYEQYF
TRBJ1-1 | TRBV29-1 | TRBD1 | - | TGCAGCGTGGGACAGGGGAGGTACACTGAAGCTTTCTTT | CSVGQGRYTEAFF
TRBJ1-4 | TRBV2 | TRBD1 | few | TGTGCCAGTGCTACAGGGGTTACGACCCCAACTAATGAAAAACTGTTTTTT | CASATGVTTPTNEKLFF
TRBJ2-7 | TRBV11-1 | TRBD2 | - | TGTGCCAGCAGTCGGACTAGCGGGGTACAAACCTACGAGCAGTACTTC | CASSRTSGVQTYEQYF
TRBJ2-7 | TRBV21-1 | - | - | TGTGCCAGCAGCAAAGGCAGTCTAGACCACGAGCAGTACTTC | CASSKGSLDHEQYF
TRBJ2-3 | TRBV6-5 | - | - | TGTGCCAGCAGTTACTCGAACATCATCACAGATACGCAGTATTTT | CASSYSNIITDTQYF
TRBJ2-2 | TRBV13 | TRBD2 | - | TGTGCCAGCGCCCGGACTAGCGGGAGTGACACCGGGGAGCTGTTTTTT | CASARTSGSDTGELFF
TRBJ2-3 | TRBV19 | TRBD2 | - | TGTGCCAGTAGTATAGTACGCCTAGCGGGATTTGTAGATACGCAGTATTTT | CASSIVRLAGFVDTQYF
TRBJ2-7 | TRBV3-1/TRBV3-2 | - | few | TGTGCCAGCAGCCACTCCGGGTACGAGCAGTACTTC | CASSHSGYEQYF
TRBJ2-1 | TRBV5-1 | TRBD2 | - | TGCGCCAGCAGTTTAGCGGGGGGAGACTACAATGAGCAGTTCTTC | CASSLAGGDYNEQFF
TRBJ1-4 | TRBV5-6 | - | - | TGTGCCAGCAGCTTGGAAACTACAGGGAAGGGTGAAAAACTGTTTTTT | CASSLETTGKGEKLFF
TRBJ1-5 | TRBV19 | TRBD1 | - | TGTGCCAGTAGTCTCCATAGGGGGACAGGGGACAATCAGCCCCAGCATTTT | CASSLHRGTGDNQPQHF
TRBJ1-1 | TRBV19 | TRBD1 | once | TGTGCCAGTAGGGCGGAGGGGGCATACACTGAAGCTTTCTTT | CASRAEGAYTEAFF
TRBJ1-3 | TRBV14 | TRBD1 | - | TGTGCCAGCAGCCAAGACGGGACAGGGCCTGGAAACACCATATATTTT | CASSQDGTGPGNTIYF
TRBJ2-1 | TRBV21-1 | - | - | TGTGCCAGCAGCAAAGGAGGGGGGACAAGGGACTATAAGATGGAGAGTGAGCAGTTCTTC | CASSKGGGTRDYKMESEQFF
TRBJ1-4 | TRBV4-1 | - | - | TGCGCCAGCAGCCCTACCGCCGCAACTAATGAAAAACTGTTTTTT | CASSPTAATNEKLFF
TRBJ2-2 | TRBV5-1 | TRBD1 | - | TGCGCCAGCAGCTTGGGATTCGGACAGGGAAGCACCGGGGAGCTGTTTTTT | CASSLGFGQGSTGELFF